This is a list of T cell receptor beta chains from one sample in a study of T cells after yellow fever vaccination. TCRdb reanalysed the 5' RACE reads using MiXCR and keeps one entry per CDR3 protein. Here the sample spans about 360,000 distinct CDR3 sequences, approximately 6% being singletons. The specimen was PBMCs, collected 5 days after the yellow fever booster vaccination. These receptors all come from a man younger than 40 who received the YFV17D yellow fever vaccine. CDR3s include the opening cysteine and the closing phenylalanine or tryptophan. The order of the fields is CDR3 length, J gene, V gene, D gene, clone size, CDR3 DNA, CDR3 protein. A D gene is named only where the DNA matches it firmly. Clone size, where shown, is once, few, many, or a class for clones that have expanded.

14	TRBJ2-5	TRBV20-1	TRBD2	NA	TGCAGTGCTTGGACTAGCGGGAGGGGAGAGACCCAGTACTTC	CSAWTSGRGETQYF
12	TRBJ2-7	TRBV20-1	TRBD2	few	TGCAGTGCTAGTCCTAGCGGGAGCCTTTGGTACTTC	CSASPSGSLWYF
13	TRBJ2-7	TRBV6-5	NA	many	TGTGCCAGCACCCGCGCAGGGACCTACGAGCAGTACTTC	CASTRAGTYEQYF
20	TRBJ2-1	TRBV5-1	TRBD2	few	TGCGCCAGCAGCTTGCCCTACAAGACTAGCGGGAGGGCCATGGACAATGAGCAGTTCTTC	CASSLPYKTSGRAMDNEQFF
14	TRBJ2-1	TRBV10-2	NA	NA	TGCGCCAGCAGTGAGTCTCGGACTGGCAATGAGCAGTTCTTC	CASSESRTGNEQFF
17	TRBJ2-2	TRBV7-8	NA	many	TGTGCCAGCAGCTTAGTCTGGCTAGAGCTTAACACCGGGGAGCTGTTTTTT	CASSLVWLELNTGELFF
18	TRBJ2-2	TRBV5-4	NA	NA	TGTGCCAGCAGCTTACGCGGAAATACCAAGAGCCACACCGGGGAGCTGTTTTTT	CASSLRGNTKSHTGELFF
18	TRBJ2-7	TRBV11-2	TRBD1	many	TGTGCCAGCAGCAAAAGGGCCCCAGGGGGTGCTTCTCCCTACGAGCAGTACTTC	CASSKRAPGGASPYEQYF
16	TRBJ2-1	TRBV27	NA	many	TGTGCCAGCAGTCCGCACACTGGAAGCTCCTACAATGAGCAGTTCTTC	CASSPHTGSSYNEQFF
12	TRBJ1-2	TRBV10-2	NA	many	TGCGCCATCGACGACGGGATCTATGGCTACACCTTC	CAIDDGIYGYTF
10	TRBJ1-2	TRBV20-1	NA	few	TGCAGTGCCGGGGTCGGTGGCTACACCTTC	CSAGVGGYTF
13	TRBJ2-5	TRBV29-1	NA	many	TGCAGCGTTGTCCATTCCACGAAAGAGACCCAGTACTTC	CSVVHSTKETQYF
15	TRBJ2-1	TRBV7-2	NA	few	TGTGCCAGCAGCCCCGGGTCTCCCGCCTACAATGAGCAGTTCTTC	CASSPGSPAYNEQFF
16	TRBJ2-5	TRBV4-3	NA	NA	TGCGCCAGCAGCCAAGATTTGAGGGGCGTCCAAGAGACCCAGTACTTC	CASSQDLRGVQETQYF
12	TRBJ2-3	TRBV5-1	NA	few	TGCGCCAGCTCGGAGTTCACAGATACGCAGTATTTT	CASSEFTDTQYF
15	TRBJ2-7	TRBV4-3	NA	NA	TGCGCCAGCAGCCAAGGTCAGGGTATCTCCTGCGAGCAGTACTTC	CASSQGQGISCEQYF
13	TRBJ1-1	TRBV20-1	NA	many	TGCAGTGCAACCGACAGGAGGGACACTGAAGCTTTCTTT	CSATDRRDTEAFF
13	TRBJ1-2	TRBV12-3/TRBV12-4	NA	NA	TGTGCCAGCAGTTTAAACCTCGGTAGGGGTTACACCTTC	CASSLNLGRGYTF
14	TRBJ2-7	TRBV20-1	TRBD2	NA	TGCAGTGCTACCCTAGCGGGAAGCTCCTACGAGCAGTACTTC	CSATLAGSSYEQYF
14	TRBJ2-5	TRBV28	NA	NA	TGTGCCAGCAGTCCAAAATGGGGAGGTTTGACCCAGTACTTC	CASSPKWGGLTQYF
14	TRBJ1-6	TRBV5-4	NA	many	TGTGCCAGCAGCTTGGTTGCCGGTAATTCACCCCTCCACTTT	CASSLVAGNSPLHF
16	TRBJ2-7	TRBV11-2	TRBD1	NA	TGTGCCAGCAGCTTTCGGGGACAGGGTTTCGGCTACGAGCAGTACTTC	CASSFRGQGFGYEQYF
15	TRBJ2-1	TRBV6-2/TRBV6-3	NA	NA	TGTGCCAGCAGGCCAATTGGAGAATCCTACAATGAGCAGTTCTTC	CASRPIGESYNEQFF
11	TRBJ2-1	TRBV29-1	NA	NA	TGCAGCGTTGCGGACAGCAATGAGCAGTTCTTC	CSVADSNEQFF
15	TRBJ2-5	TRBV20-1	NA	many	TGCAGTGCTAGAGATACAGGGAAGATTGGAGAGACCCAGTACTTC	CSARDTGKIGETQYF
14	TRBJ2-5	TRBV2	NA	few	TGTGCCAGCGGAGGGAAGGCCTCGGAGGAGACCCAGTACTTC	CASGGKASEETQYF
16	TRBJ2-6	TRBV5-4	NA	few	TGTGCCAGCAGCCAAAGTCCTGGCTCTGGGGCCAACGTCCTGACTTTC	CASSQSPGSGANVLTF
12	TRBJ2-5	TRBV7-2	TRBD1	many	TGTGCCACCGCCGGGACAGGGAAGACCCAGTACTTC	CATAGTGKTQYF